Listed below are T cell receptor beta chains from one sample, sequenced in a study of blood T cell repertoires in COVID-19. Sequencing used immunoSEQ multiplex PCR; TCRdb keeps in-frame clones, though not all of them. This sample has about half a million clones, with 70% to 90% found just once. The specimen was peripheral blood. The receptor set was obtained from a human donor in a cohort sampled during active COVID-19. The CDR3 runs from the conserved cysteine through the conserved F or W. A D gene is named only where the DNA matches it firmly. For some rows the clone size is stated as once, few or many, or as a class when expanded; others skip it.

>-|TRBJ2-1|TRBV11-3|-
CASSLERQGDNEQFF
TGTGCCAGCAGCTTAGAGAGGCAAGGGGACAATGAGCAGTTCTTC
>-|TRBJ2-2|TRBV9|TRBD1
CASSMSRDRYTGELFF
TGTGCCAGCAGCATGAGCCGGGACAGATACACCGGGGAGCTGTTTTTT
>-|TRBJ2-2|TRBV11-2|TRBD1
CASTLTGSPNTGELFF
TGTGCCAGCACCCTGACAGGGAGTCCGAACACCGGGGAGCTGTTTTTT
>-|TRBJ2-2|TRBV24-1|TRBD2
CATSGGGLPAGELFF
TGTGCCACCAGTGGGGGGGGTCTTCCTGCCGGGGAGCTGTTTTTT
>-|TRBJ1-2|TRBV28|-
CASSFDTVLFFF
TGTGCCAGCAGTTTTGACACCGTTCTCTTTTTCTTC
>-|TRBJ2-3|TRBV7-6|TRBD2
CASSLWSSGGNTDTQYF
TGTGCCAGCAGCTTATGGTCTAGCGGGGGAAACACAGATACGCAGTATTTT
>-|TRBJ1-2|TRBV27|-
CASSLGGFYGYTF
TGTGCCAGCAGTTTGGGAGGGTTCTATGGCTACACCTTC
>few|TRBJ1-1|TRBV11-2|-
CASSSPDQGLRKAFF
TGTGCCAGCAGCTCCCCAGACCAGGGTCTGAGGAAAGCTTTCTTT
>-|TRBJ2-3|TRBV18|TRBD2
CASSRVAGSTDTQYF
TGTGCCAGCTCACGAGTAGCGGGGTCCACAGATACGCAGTATTTT
>-|TRBJ2-7|TRBV2|TRBD1
CASSGLRDRSYEQYF
TGTGCCAGCAGTGGACTCCGGGACAGGTCCTACGAGCAGTACTTC
>-|TRBJ2-7|TRBV7-9|TRBD1
CASSQNPGQGAYEQYF
TGTGCCAGCAGCCAAAATCCGGGACAGGGGGCTTACGAGCAGTACTTC
>-|TRBJ2-5|TRBV7-9|-
CASSPDGEGTQYF
TGTGCCAGCAGCCCTGACGGGGAAGGGACCCAGTACTTC
>-|TRBJ2-2|TRBV5-1|-
CASSPTADYNTGELFF
TGCGCCAGCAGCCCCACGGCGGACTATAACACCGGGGAGCTGTTTTTT
>-|TRBJ2-4|TRBV7-8|TRBD2
CASSLARGGNIQYF
TGTGCCAGCAGCTTAGCGCGGGGGGGAAACATTCAGTACTTC
>-|TRBJ1-1|TRBV12-3/TRBV12-4|TRBD1
CASRDRVNTEAFF
TGTGCCAGCCGTGACAGGGTGAACACTGAAGCTTTCTTT
>-|TRBJ1-6|TRBV19|TRBD1
CASSMSDRGYNSPLHF
TGTGCCAGTAGTATGAGCGACAGGGGGTATAATTCACCCCTCCACTTT
>-|TRBJ2-1|TRBV3-1/TRBV3-2|-
CASSQEGQWEQFF
TGTGCCAGCAGCCAAGAGGGCCAATGGGAGCAGTTCTTC
>-|TRBJ2-4|TRBV19|-
CASSIDPISTDGAKNIQYF
TGTGCCAGTAGTATAGACCCCATATCGACAGATGGAGCCAAAAACATTCAGTACTTC
>-|TRBJ2-1|TRBV28|TRBD2
CASTNGGLAGHNEQFF
TGTGCCAGCACCAATGGGGGACTAGCGGGACACAATGAGCAGTTCTTC
>-|TRBJ2-6|TRBV15|TRBD1
CATSRIRTGIIPGANVLTF
TGTGCCACCAGCAGAATCCGGACAGGGATCATCCCTGGGGCCAACGTCCTGACTTTC
>-|TRBJ2-4|TRBV6-5|TRBD1
CASRPGTGGFNIQYF
TGTGCCAGCAGACCCGGGACAGGGGGCTTCAACATTCAGTACTTC
>-|TRBJ2-5|TRBV4-2|TRBD2
CASSQGDYLQETQYF
TGTGCCAGCAGCCAAGGGGACTACTTACAAGAGACCCAGTACTTC
>once|TRBJ1-1|TRBV5-1|TRBD1
CASSLWTGGRGTEAFF
TGCGCCAGCAGCTTGTGGACAGGGGGCCGAGGCACTGAAGCTTTCTTT
>-|TRBJ2-5|TRBV3-1/TRBV3-2|-
CASSQDPASRDF
TGTGCCAGCAGCCAAGATCCTGCATCGAGGGACTTC
>few|TRBJ1-1|TRBV27|-
CASSRPGSFTEAFF
TGTGCCAGCAGTCGTCCGGGTTCATTTACTGAAGCTTTCTTT
>-|TRBJ1-5|TRBV4-3|-
CASSQYYSNQPQHF
TGCGCCAGCAGCCAGTATTATAGCAATCAGCCCCAGCATTTT
>few|TRBJ2-1|TRBV10-3|TRBD1
CAIRDNTGGDEQFF
TGTGCCATCAGGGATAACACAGGGGGCGATGAGCAGTTCTTC
>-|TRBJ1-2|TRBV5-4|TRBD1
CASSLQGDGYTF
TGTGCCAGCAGCTTGCAGGGGGATGGCTACACCTTC
>-|TRBJ2-1|TRBV11-2|-
CASSLQRDLYNEQFF
TGTGCCAGCAGCTTACAACGGGATCTCTACAATGAGCAGTTCTTC
>-|TRBJ2-2|TRBV19|-
CASSWVEGTGELFF
TGTGCCAGTAGTTGGGTGGAGGGGACCGGGGAGCTGTTTTTT
>-|TRBJ2-7|TRBV28|TRBD2
CASSLFASGRGEQYF
TGTGCCAGCAGTTTATTCGCTAGCGGGAGGGGGGAGCAGTACTTC
>-|TRBJ2-1|TRBV10-3|-
CAISESMGEQFF
TGTGCCATCAGTGAGTCGATGGGCGAGCAGTTCTTC